The T cell receptor (beta chain) described here comes from a study of cytomegalovirus exposure and HLA in healthy donors. The study's findings and limits: The CMV antigen specificity of a few CMV-associated chains was confirmed through in vitro analysis.

Here immunoSEQ multiplex PCR was the method, and the copy in TCRdb shows in-frame clones only, minus some. Of 180,000 or so clones listed, roughly nine tenths are singletons. The CDR3 runs 15 residues. Germline lookup yields CDR1 MNHEY and CDR2 SVGAGI. The J segment lost 4 bases and the V segment lost 0 bases, leaving 3 bases of the junction unmatched. About this clone: The antigen is not known.

The chain carries TRBV6-5 and TRBJ2-4; 7 bases are a match to TRBD1. The clonotype was recovered from a man under 40 in good health and CMV-seropositive. The sample consisted of PBMCs. Here the CDR3 DNA reads TGTGCCAGCAGTTACTCGACAGGGTCTAAAAACATTCAGTACTTC. It translates to CASSYSTGSKNIQYF.